This entry describes one T cell receptor beta chain. Its matching antigen is unknown. The data are from a study of blood T cells in healthy people across ages. The CDR3 spans 13 residues. The junction had 6 bases not matched to a gene; V was cut back by 6 bases and J by 7 bases. In germline, CDR1 is SGHTA, CDR2 FQGTGA. Points from the study as a whole: PBMCs were not sorted, which prevented a conclusive comparison of naive versus antigen-experienced cells. The study lacked donor CMV status, which possibly confounded expanded clonotype changes.

The second PCR ran about 6 to 12 cycles with a sample-barcoded 5' primer and J-beta primers. TCRdb reanalysed the 5' RACE reads using MiXCR and keeps one entry per CDR3 protein. The sample includes 1 million or so distinct CDR3 sequences, more than 35% of them seen just once. The sequence was collected from a woman aged 55 to 70 in good health. Sequencing was done on a sample of blood. This chain connects TRBV7-3 to TRBJ2-1; 7 nucleotides align to TRBD2. The CDR3 spells CASRGGPLNEQFF. The CDR3 DNA sequence: TGTGCCAGCAGGGGAGGGCCCCTGAATGAGCAGTTCTTC.